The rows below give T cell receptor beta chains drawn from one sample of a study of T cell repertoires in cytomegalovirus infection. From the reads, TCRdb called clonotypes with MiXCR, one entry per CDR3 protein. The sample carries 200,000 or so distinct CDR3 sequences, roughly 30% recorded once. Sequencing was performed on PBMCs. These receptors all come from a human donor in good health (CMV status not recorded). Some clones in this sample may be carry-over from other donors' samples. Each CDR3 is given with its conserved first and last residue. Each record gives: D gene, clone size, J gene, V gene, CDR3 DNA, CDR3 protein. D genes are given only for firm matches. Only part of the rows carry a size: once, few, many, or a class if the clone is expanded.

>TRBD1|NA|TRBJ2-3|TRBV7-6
TGTGCCAGCAGCCCGCGGAGACAGGGTTTGGGCACAGATACGCAGTATTTT
CASSPRRQGLGTDTQYF
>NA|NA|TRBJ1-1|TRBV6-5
TGTGCCAGCAGTTACGTCGCCCCTAACACTGAAGCTTTCTTT
CASSYVAPNTEAFF
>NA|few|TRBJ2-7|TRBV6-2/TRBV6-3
TGTGCCAGCAGTTACGTCGGCTACGAGCAGTACTTC
CASSYVGYEQYF
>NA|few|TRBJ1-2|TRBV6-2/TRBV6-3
TGTGCCAGCAGCCCAATCCCGGGACGGCAAAACTATGGCTACACCTTC
CASSPIPGRQNYGYTF
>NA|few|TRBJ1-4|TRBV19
TGTGCCAGTAAAGCAAGACCTCTATCTAATGAAAAACTGTTTTTT
CASKARPLSNEKLFF
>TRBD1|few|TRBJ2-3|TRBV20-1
TGCAGTGCTACTCCAGGACAGGGGGGCACAGATACGCAGTATTTT
CSATPGQGGTDTQYF
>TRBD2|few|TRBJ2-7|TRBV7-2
TGTGCCAGCAGCTTTCTTAGCGGGGGGGCAATTTACGAGCAGTACTTC
CASSFLSGGAIYEQYF
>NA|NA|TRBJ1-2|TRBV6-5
TGTGCCAGCAGTATGGAGGGTGACTATGGCTACACCTTC
CASSMEGDYGYTF
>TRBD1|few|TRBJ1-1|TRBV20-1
TGCAGTGCTCCCGGGACAGGGGTATACACTGAAGCTTTCTTT
CSAPGTGVYTEAFF
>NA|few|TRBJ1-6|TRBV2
TGTGCCAGCACCAGAACGTCTAACGATTCACCCCTCCACTTT
CASTRTSNDSPLHF